This T cell receptor (beta chain) originates from a study of T cells in narcolepsy. Whole-study context: Healthy controls were enrolled alongside patients with narcolepsy type 1 or type 2. General observations from the study: In some patient and control memory CD4+ samples, autoreactive clones were absent. Autoreactive HCRT-specific and TRIB2-specific clonotypes were marked in same-patient CSF-versus-blood CD4+ comparisons. Autoreactive clonotypes reportedly recurred in blood of same and different patients, not controls.

The CDR3 length is 14 residues. Germline-derived CDR1 and CDR2 are SGHNT and YYREEE (reference sequence). With V trimmed by 0 bases and J by 1 base, 0 bases remained unmatched. With regard to this clone: Its specificity is not known.

Profiling relied on immunoSEQ multiplex PCR, and the TCRdb table lists in-frame clones only, not all of them. The sample gives 30,000 to 40,000 clones, around 87% of which show up once; around 0.86% is in the top ten. This chain connects TRBV5-4 to TRBJ2-5; TRBD2 matches at 7 bases. The clonotype was recovered from a human donor with narcolepsy. Sequencing input: CD45RA- memory CD4+ T cells from PBMCs. The CDR3 loop reads CASSLGGGQETQYF. CDR3 in DNA: TGTGCCAGCAGCTTGGGCGGGGGCCAAGAGACCCAGTACTTC.